This entry lists 28 T cell receptor beta chains sequenced from one sample in a study of shared clonotypes between healthy human individuals. This table comes from immunoSEQ multiplex PCR, and its TCRdb copy is limited to in-frame clones, with some not included. Among about 2 million clones listed, around 96% were seen once. In the naive CD8 group, cells lacked CD45RO and were positively selected for CCR7, so terminally differentiated effector memory CD45RA+ cells were left out. Sequencing was done on a sample of naive CD8+ T cells sorted from blood. All receptors derive from a man between 18 and 29 years old in good health.

V and J are TRBV29-1 and TRBJ2-1; 12 positions agree with TRBD2. Per the germline V gene, CDR1 is SQVTM and CDR2 is ANQGSEA. This CDR3 comprises 15 residues. Trimming removed 1 base from V and 10 bases from J; junction bases left unmatched: 8. CDR3 amino acids: CSVEGLAGVIYEQFF. Here the CDR3 DNA reads TGCAGCGTTGAAGGACTAGCGGGAGTAATTTACGAGCAGTTCTTC.

J is TRBJ2-7 and V is TRBV4-2, with 7 bases aligning to TRBD1. V lost 4 bases and J lost 2; bases outside the gene matches: 11. CDR1 and CDR2 (germline): LGHNA, YNFKEQ. The CDR3 runs to 16 residues. In DNA form, the CDR3 reads TGTGCCAGCAGCCTCGCCGGGACAGCCACCGCCTACGAGCAGTACTTC. Translated: CASSLAGTATAYEQYF.

The chain employs TRBV7-9 and TRBJ2-7, with D perhaps assigned TRBD1 or TRBD2 (5 bases each). CDR3 length equals 16 residues. Trimming took 1 base from V and 2 from J, leaving 15 bases between them. The germline gives CDR1 SEHNR, CDR2 FQNEAQ (reference sequence). Here the CDR3 reads CASSLEGSPRPYEQYF. The CDR3 DNA is TGTGCCAGCAGCTTAGAGGGGAGCCCCCGCCCCTACGAGCAGTACTTC. Full variable domain (outside the CDR3, taken from reference TRBV7-9 and TRBJ2-7): DTGVSQNPRHKITKRGQNVTFRCDPISEHNRLYWYRQTLGQGPEFLTYFQNEAQLEKSRLLSDRFSAERPKGSFSTLEIQRTEQGDSAMYLCASSLEGSPRPYEQYFGPGTRLTVT.

The rearrangement uses TRBV5-6 and TRBJ2-7; 10 bases map to TRBD2. The V and J ends lost 4 bases and 3 bases, in that order; junction bases with no gene match: 4. From germline, CDR1 is SGHDT and CDR2 YYEEEE. The CDR3 sequence is 14 residues long. The CDR3 sequence: CASSQGLAVYEQYF. CDR3 coding DNA: TGTGCCAGCAGCCAAGGACTAGCGGTCTACGAGCAGTACTTC.

This clone was seen only once. V and J are TRBV4-1 and TRBJ1-1; no clear D. The CDR3 is made up of 15 amino acids. Trimming stripped 0 bases from V and 1 base from J, with 9 bases between. The germline CDR1 and CDR2 sequences are MGHRA and YSYEKL. The CDR3 region is CASSQDGASNTEAFF. The CDR3, as DNA: TGCGCCAGCAGCCAAGATGGAGCTTCGAACACTGAAGCTTTCTTT.

This chain uses TRBV27 with TRBJ1-6; TRBD1 might be the D (5 bases). From germline, CDR1 is MNHEY and CDR2 SMNVEV (reference sequence). V lost 5 bases and J lost 0, with 14 bases in between. This CDR3 contains 17 residues. CDR3 residues: CASSPGHPSSYNSPLHF. The DNA for the CDR3 is TGTGCCAGCAGTCCCGGACACCCAAGCTCCTATAATTCACCCCTCCACTTT.

The chain carries TRBV15 and TRBJ2-1, with 12 bases identical to TRBD2. V shed 3 bases and J 5 bases; nucleotides not matched to a gene: 8. From germline, CDR1 is LNHNV and CDR2 YYDKDF (reference sequence). The CDR3 is 17 amino acids. CDR3 region: CATSRWASGGVNNEQFF. DNA for the CDR3: TGTGCCACCAGCAGGTGGGCTAGCGGGGGGGTCAACAATGAGCAGTTCTTC.

The chain uses TRBV27 and TRBJ2-2; the match to TRBD2 covers 7 bases. This CDR3 is built from 14 residues. Germline lookup yields CDR1 MNHEY and CDR2 SMNVEV (reference sequence). The V and J ends lost 4 bases and 8 bases, in that order; junction bases with no gene match: 7. The CDR3 spells CASSSWEGLGELFF. As DNA, the CDR3 is TGTGCCAGCAGTTCGTGGGAGGGCCTTGGGGAGCTGTTTTTT.

This clone showed up just once. V is TRBV30 and J is TRBJ2-1; unclear D gene. In germline, CDR1 is GTSNPN, CDR2 SVGIG (reference sequence). This CDR3 contains 12 residues. Trimming left V 2 bases short and J 5 bases short, with 7 bases between. In DNA, the CDR3 is TGTGCCTGGAGTTATCTCCACAATGAGCAGTTCTTC. This gives the protein CAWSYLHNEQFF.

The gene calls are TRBV4-1 and TRBJ2-4; unclear D gene. Germline-derived CDR1 and CDR2 are MGHRA and YSYEKL. The CDR3 is 13 amino acids. V was clipped by 1 base and J by 8 bases, with 9 bases between them. The CDR3 DNA sequence: TGCGCCAGCAGCCAAGTTGGGTCGGACATTCAGTACTTC. Its protein product is CASSQVGSDIQYF.

The chain employs TRBV7-9 and TRBJ2-7; possibly TRBD1 for D (6 bases). The ends were cut back, 4 bases at V and 0 bases at J, with 13 bases in the middle. Germline CDR1 reads SEHNR; CDR2 reads FQNEAQ (reference sequence). The CDR3 covers 15 residues. The CDR3 nucleotides read TGTGCCAGCAGCTCTAGACAGGAGAGCTCCTACGAGCAGTACTTC. Protein product: CASSSRQESSYEQYF.

The chain is built from TRBV6-1 and TRBJ1-2; no reliable D call. The germline V and J ends were trimmed by 7 bases and 4 bases, with 10 bases remaining between them. The CDR3 runs to 12 residues. Germline V gene sequence: CDR1 MNHNS, CDR2 SASEGT. CDR3 residues: CASTQELYGYTF. The CDR3, as DNA: TGTGCCAGCACTCAGGAGCTCTATGGCTACACCTTC.

This clone was recorded once. The chain recombines TRBV2 with TRBJ1-1, with a possible D match to TRBD1 (5 bases). This CDR3 spans 13 amino acids. Trimming pared 4 bases from V and 2 bases from J, leaving 8 bases between. Germline V gives CDR1 SNHLY, CDR2 FYNNEI. CDR3 residues: CASSAGRNTEAFF. The CDR3 region has the DNA TGTGCCAGCAGTGCAGGGAGAAACACTGAAGCTTTCTTT.

This chain connects TRBV5-6 to TRBJ1-3; D gene ambiguous. V was cut by 2 bases and J by 4 bases, with 10 bases left in between. The CDR3 has 14 residues. Germline V gene sequence: CDR1 SGHDT, CDR2 YYEEEE. The CDR3 is CASSLPGYGNTIYF. CDR3 DNA sequence: TGTGCCAGCAGCTTACCGGGTTACGGAAACACCATATATTTT.

Comments on this clone: Other DNA sequences of this sample code for an identical CDR3. The V and J genes are TRBV30 and TRBJ2-7; D is ambiguous. Germline V gene lookup returns CDR1 GTSNPN and CDR2 SVGIG (reference sequence). The CDR3 extends over 11 amino acids. V was trimmed by 0 bases and J by 6 bases, leaving 6 bases between them. The CDR3 bases are TGTGCCTGGAGTGTAGGGTCCGAGCAGTACTTC. It codes for CAWSVGSEQYF.

On this clone itself: Other DNA sequences from this sample encode an identical CDR3 as well. This sequence joins TRBV27 and TRBJ1-1; perhaps TRBD1 as D (5 bases). The CDR3 length is 14 residues. Germline values: CDR1 MNHEY, CDR2 SMNVEV (reference sequence). The V gene lost 5 bases and the J gene lost 5 bases, with 15 bases spanning the gap. Here the CDR3 reads CASSPLAGGTEAFF. CDR3 nucleotides: TGTGCCAGCAGTCCCCTGGCGGGGGGGACTGAAGCTTTCTTT.

The chain recombines TRBV5-6 with TRBJ2-3; D perhaps matches TRBD2 (7 bases). CDR1 is SGHDT and CDR2 is YYEEEE in the germline V gene. CDR3 length: 15 amino acids. Trimming pared 5 bases from V and 4 bases from J, leaving 17 bases between. CDR3 DNA: TGTGCCAGCAGGTCTACAGGGAGCGGGGCAGATACGCAGTATTTT. It yields the protein CASRSTGSGADTQYF.

The chain links TRBV4-3 to TRBJ2-1; perhaps TRBD2 as D (5 bases). The CDR3 consists of 15 residues. CDR1 is LGHNA and CDR2 is YSLEER in the germline V gene. The V end was cut by 2 bases, the J end by 0 bases, with 8 bases between. CDR3: CASSQLADSYNEQFF. The CDR3 region has the DNA TGCGCCAGCAGCCAACTAGCCGACTCCTACAATGAGCAGTTCTTC.

This rearrangement joins TRBV6-5 to TRBJ1-1, with 9 bases fitting TRBD1. CDR1 MNHEY and CDR2 SVGAGI come from the germline V gene. CDR3 length: 15 amino acids. V shed 5 bases, J shed 4 bases, and the junction held 8 bases outside the gene matches. The CDR3 DNA reads TGTGCCAGCAGTCCGGGGACAGGGATTAGCACTGAAGCTTTCTTT. Translation gives CASSPGTGISTEAFF.

The chain employs TRBV19 and TRBJ2-7; D call uncertain. The length of the CDR3 is 12 residues. V was pared by 6 bases and J by 0 bases, with 6 bases between. CDR1 and CDR2 (germline): LNHDA, SQIVND (reference sequence). The CDR3, as DNA: TGTGCCAGTAGGGGCAGCTCCTACGAGCAGTACTTC. Protein: CASRGSSYEQYF.

This chain connects TRBV7-6 to TRBJ2-3, with TRBD2 identical over 10 bases. The CDR3 contains 17 residues. V trimming: 6 bases; J trimming: 1 base; junction bases outside the gene matches: 10. Germline CDR1 SGHVS, CDR2 FNYEAQ. The CDR3 spells CASSRLAGELGTDTQYF. The CDR3 DNA reads as TGTGCCAGCAGTCGACTAGCGGGCGAGCTAGGCACAGATACGCAGTATTTT.

The chain employs TRBV11-2 and TRBJ2-7; the D call may be TRBD1 or TRBD2 (5 bases each). The germline V gene has CDR1 SGHAT and CDR2 FQNNGV. The CDR3 is made up of 14 amino acids. Between the trimmed V and J ends, which lost 2 bases and 3 bases, there was a span of 11 bases. In nucleotides, the CDR3 is TGTGCCAGCAGCTTACCAGGGACGGTCTACGAGCAGTACTTC. Its protein product is CASSLPGTVYEQYF. Supplemented by reference TRBV11-2 and TRBJ2-7, the full variable domain reads EAGVAQSPRYKIIEKRQSVAFWCNPISGHATLYWYQQILGQGPKLLIQFQNNGVVDDSQLPKDRFSAERLKGVDSTLKIQPAKLEDSAVYLCASSLPGTVYEQYFGPGTRLTVT.

The table lists this clone with a count of one. V usage is TRBV6-6 and J usage is TRBJ2-7; a possible D gene is TRBD1 (6 bases). CDR3 length: 14 amino acids. Trimming took 0 bases from V and 3 from J, leaving 9 bases between them. Germline V gene data show CDR1 as MNHNY and CDR2 as SVGAGI (reference sequence). CDR3 DNA: TGTGCCAGCAGTTACTCGGGGGCGTACTACGAGCAGTACTTC. This sequence encodes CASSYSGAYYEQYF.

This clone was recorded a few times. The chain is built from TRBV11-3 and TRBJ2-2, with 7 bases matching TRBD1. Per the germline V gene, CDR1 is SGHNT and CDR2 is YENEEA. Unmatched junction bases numbered 9, after V lost 1 base and J lost 7 bases. The CDR3 spans 16 residues. For the CDR3, the DNA is TGTGCCAGCAGCTTAGCTCTTGGGACAGTGGGCGGGGAGCTGTTTTTT. Residues: CASSLALGTVGGELFF.

Of note for this clone: At the DNA level, this CDR3 is encoded by other sequences in the same sample as well. CDR3 nucleotides: TGTGCCTGGAGTCAGGGCACCGGGGAGCTGTTTTTT. Translated, it gives CAWSQGTGELFF. This chain connects TRBV30 to TRBJ2-2; TRBD1 is a possible D gene (5 bases). Between the trimmed V and J ends, which lost 2 bases and 4 bases, there was a span of 5 bases. The CDR3 is 12 residues long. From germline, CDR1 is GTSNPN and CDR2 SVGIG (reference sequence).

The chain uses TRBV4-1 and TRBJ2-3; tentatively, D is TRBD1 (6 bases). CDR3 length: 15 amino acids. The V and J ends lost 0 bases and 2 bases respectively, with 9 bases between them. Looked up from germline, CDR1 is MGHRA and CDR2 is YSYEKL. CDR3 sequence reads: CASSQDMGATDTQYF. As DNA, the CDR3 is TGCGCCAGCAGCCAAGATATGGGGGCCACAGATACGCAGTATTTT.

The V and J genes are TRBV7-9 and TRBJ1-2; D unresolved. The CDR3 is made up of 15 amino acids. In germline, CDR1 is SEHNR, CDR2 FQNEAQ (reference sequence). Trimming removed 5 bases at V and 3 bases at J, with 16 bases between. The CDR3 coding sequence is TGTGCCAGCAGCCAAACCGTCGTTAGGGACTATGGCTACACCTTC. Protein product: CASSQTVVRDYGYTF. Using reference TRBV7-9 and TRBJ1-2 for the parts outside the CDR3, the full variable domain is DTGVSQNPRHKITKRGQNVTFRCDPISEHNRLYWYRQTLGQGPEFLTYFQNEAQLEKSRLLSDRFSAERPKGSFSTLEIQRTEQGDSAMYLCASSQTVVRDYGYTFGSGTRLTVV.

The rearrangement joins TRBV18 to TRBJ1-3, with unresolved D. V gave up 3 bases and J gave up 2 bases, with 11 bases separating them. Germline assignment: CDR1 KGHSH and CDR2 LQKENI. This CDR3 region has 15 residues. The CDR3 sequence: CASSPTYLPGNTIYF. The CDR3 DNA is TGTGCCAGCTCACCCACGTATTTACCTGGAAACACCATATATTTT. Based on the CDR3 plus reference TRBV18 and TRBJ1-3, the full variable domain is NAGVMQNPRHLVRRRGQEARLRCSPMKGHSHVYWYRQLPEEGLKFMVYLQKENIIDESGMPKERFSAEFPKEGPSILRIQQVVRGDSAAYFCASSPTYLPGNTIYFGEGSWLTVV.